The entry below describes one T cell receptor beta chain. Data came from immunoSEQ multiplex PCR; TCRdb stores just in-frame clones and leaves some out. The sample shows under 250,000 clones, 86% of them seen only once. The record originates from a study of blood T cell repertoires in COVID-19. Looking at the study overall: Sample material is recorded as cDNA or gDNA derived from T cells, B-cell-depleted T cells, or PBMCs.

The sequencing sample was made of peripheral blood. The sequence derives from a woman aged 60 to 75 who had recovered from COVID-19.

The CDR3 coding sequence is TGTGCCAGCAGCCCGTCCCGTCACTATGGCTACACCTTC. Its translation: CASSPSRHYGYTF. The rearrangement uses TRBV7-6 and TRBJ1-2, with D unclear. CDR1 and CDR2 from the germline V gene are SGHVS and FNYEAQ. V was trimmed by 5 bases and J by 3 bases, leaving 10 bases between them. The CDR3 has 13 residues.